These T cell receptor beta chains were read from a single sample in a study of cytomegalovirus exposure and HLA in healthy donors. Libraries were prepared by immunoSEQ multiplex PCR; TCRdb keeps only in-frame clonotypes and omits some of them. The data show some 78,000 clones, roughly 70% seen once. Material: PBMCs. The receptors shown here come from a man aged 35-49 years in good health and CMV-seropositive. Each CDR3 is given with its conserved first and last residue. Fields, in order: clone size, CDR3 length, J gene, D gene, V gene, CDR3 DNA, CDR3 protein. A D gene is named only where the DNA matches it firmly. Clone size is shown for a subset of rows, as once, few, many or a class of expanded clone.

abundance: -
len: 16
j_gene: TRBJ2-5
d_gene: -
v_gene: TRBV2
CDR3nt: TGTGCCAGCAGTGAGGGCGGGGAAGAGCTAAAAGAGACCCAGTACTTC
CDR3aa: CASSEGGEELKETQYF

abundance: once
len: 13
j_gene: TRBJ2-3
d_gene: -
v_gene: TRBV27
CDR3nt: TGTGCCAGCAGTTTATCGTTCGCAGATACGCAGTATTTT
CDR3aa: CASSLSFADTQYF

abundance: -
len: 15
j_gene: TRBJ2-7
d_gene: TRBD1
v_gene: TRBV5-1
CDR3nt: TGCGCCAGCAGCGGGATCGGGACAGGGGCCTACGAGCAGTACTTC
CDR3aa: CASSGIGTGAYEQYF

abundance: -
len: 14
j_gene: TRBJ1-5
d_gene: -
v_gene: TRBV30
CDR3nt: TGTGCCTGGAGTGTAATGGGGGGGTTTCAGCCCCAGCATTTT
CDR3aa: CAWSVMGGFQPQHF

abundance: -
len: 14
j_gene: TRBJ1-5
d_gene: TRBD1
v_gene: TRBV9
CDR3nt: TGTGCCAGCAGCGTCGGGACAGGACATCAGCCCCAGCATTTT
CDR3aa: CASSVGTGHQPQHF

abundance: -
len: 13
j_gene: TRBJ2-5
d_gene: TRBD2
v_gene: TRBV2
CDR3nt: TGTGCCAGCAGTGAGACTAGCGCGGAGACCCAGTACTTC
CDR3aa: CASSETSAETQYF

abundance: -
len: 14
j_gene: TRBJ1-5
d_gene: -
v_gene: TRBV6-4
CDR3nt: TGTGCCAGCAGTGAGGAGTTGAGCAATCAGCCCCAGCATTTT
CDR3aa: CASSEELSNQPQHF

abundance: -
len: 14
j_gene: TRBJ2-7
d_gene: -
v_gene: TRBV5-1
CDR3nt: TGCGCCAGCGCCTCCTGGGCAGGGTCCTACGAGCAGTACTTC
CDR3aa: CASASWAGSYEQYF

abundance: -
len: 14
j_gene: TRBJ2-2
d_gene: -
v_gene: TRBV10-3
CDR3nt: TGTGCCATCAGTGAGCTACAGGGAAACGGGGAGCTGTTTTTT
CDR3aa: CAISELQGNGELFF

abundance: -
len: 14
j_gene: TRBJ1-2
d_gene: -
v_gene: TRBV4-3
CDR3nt: TGCGCCAGCAGCCAAGTAGCCTCGGTCTATGGCTACACCTTC
CDR3aa: CASSQVASVYGYTF

abundance: -
len: 14
j_gene: TRBJ1-2
d_gene: -
v_gene: TRBV7-2
CDR3nt: TGTGCCAGCAGCTTAGAACCCGGGTTCCGCGGCTACACCTTC
CDR3aa: CASSLEPGFRGYTF

abundance: -
len: 15
j_gene: TRBJ1-4
d_gene: TRBD1
v_gene: TRBV7-2
CDR3nt: TGTGCCAGCAGCCCTGGACAGGTCGACCCTGAAAAACTGTTTTTT
CDR3aa: CASSPGQVDPEKLFF

abundance: -
len: 15
j_gene: TRBJ2-5
d_gene: TRBD2
v_gene: TRBV6-4
CDR3nt: TGTGCCAGCAGTGAGACTAGCGGGGGCCAAGAGACCCAGTACTTC
CDR3aa: CASSETSGGQETQYF

abundance: -
len: 14
j_gene: TRBJ1-2
d_gene: -
v_gene: TRBV2
CDR3nt: TGTGCCAGCAGTGAATCCGCCAGGGGATATGGCTACACCTTC
CDR3aa: CASSESARGYGYTF

abundance: -
len: 11
j_gene: TRBJ2-7
d_gene: -
v_gene: TRBV28
CDR3nt: TGTGCCAGCAGTTTACTTTACGAGCAGTACTTC
CDR3aa: CASSLLYEQYF

abundance: -
len: 14
j_gene: TRBJ2-7
d_gene: TRBD1
v_gene: TRBV4-2
CDR3nt: TGTGCCAGCAGCCACCGACAGGGGGAGAACGAGCAGTACTTC
CDR3aa: CASSHRQGENEQYF

abundance: -
len: 16
j_gene: TRBJ2-3
d_gene: TRBD2
v_gene: TRBV6-4
CDR3nt: TGTGCCAGCAGTGAGGCTAGCGGGTCACCTACAGATACGCAGTATTTT
CDR3aa: CASSEASGSPTDTQYF

abundance: -
len: 16
j_gene: TRBJ1-2
d_gene: -
v_gene: TRBV18
CDR3nt: TGTGCCAGCTCACCAAGTGCGGAGGGCGGTGGCTATGGCTACACCTTC
CDR3aa: CASSPSAEGGGYGYTF

abundance: once
len: 19
j_gene: TRBJ2-2
d_gene: TRBD2
v_gene: TRBV4-1
CDR3nt: TGCGCCAGCAGCGACGTCGGGCTAGCGGGATCCGCAGGGCCCGGGGAGCTGTTTTTT
CDR3aa: CASSDVGLAGSAGPGELFF

abundance: -
len: 14
j_gene: TRBJ2-7
d_gene: -
v_gene: TRBV19
CDR3nt: TGTGCCAGTAGTCCTCGGACTGGCGCCTACGAGCAGTACTTC
CDR3aa: CASSPRTGAYEQYF

abundance: -
len: 13
j_gene: TRBJ1-1
d_gene: -
v_gene: TRBV27
CDR3nt: TGTGCCAGCAGTTTTTCGGACAGACTTGAAGCTTTCTTT
CDR3aa: CASSFSDRLEAFF

abundance: -
len: 14
j_gene: TRBJ2-1
d_gene: TRBD1
v_gene: TRBV29-1
CDR3nt: TGCAGCTTATCGGACAGGGGGCGGTTAGGTGAGCAGTTCTTC
CDR3aa: CSLSDRGRLGEQFF

abundance: -
len: 15
j_gene: TRBJ1-1
d_gene: -
v_gene: TRBV7-9
CDR3nt: TGTGCCAGCAGCTCCCTCGGACTGGGGAACACTGAAGCTTTCTTT
CDR3aa: CASSSLGLGNTEAFF

abundance: -
len: 14
j_gene: TRBJ2-2
d_gene: -
v_gene: TRBV4-1
CDR3nt: TGCGCCAGCAGCCAAGACGGGTACACCGGGGAGCTGTTTTTT
CDR3aa: CASSQDGYTGELFF

abundance: few
len: 15
j_gene: TRBJ1-3
d_gene: TRBD1
v_gene: TRBV6-6
CDR3nt: TGTGCCAGCAGTTACTCGACGGACAGGGGTGACACCATATATTTT
CDR3aa: CASSYSTDRGDTIYF

abundance: -
len: 17
j_gene: TRBJ2-7
d_gene: -
v_gene: TRBV6-1
CDR3nt: TGTGCCAGCAGTGAAGCGCTTCGGTCAGGGATCCCCTACGAGCAGTACTTC
CDR3aa: CASSEALRSGIPYEQYF

abundance: -
len: 15
j_gene: TRBJ1-4
d_gene: TRBD1
v_gene: TRBV4-3
CDR3nt: TGCGCCAGCAGCCCCCACAGGGGGCGGGAGGAAAAACTGTTTTTT
CDR3aa: CASSPHRGREEKLFF

abundance: once
len: 14
j_gene: TRBJ1-5
d_gene: TRBD1
v_gene: TRBV6-6
CDR3nt: TGTGCCACCCGGAAGGGACAGGAGTATCAGCCCCAGCATTTT
CDR3aa: CATRKGQEYQPQHF